These T cell receptor beta chains were read from a single sample in a study of shared T cell receptors in the human thymus. Here immunoSEQ multiplex PCR was the method, and the copy in TCRdb shows in-frame clones only, minus some. Among approximately 400,000 clones, roughly 94% were seen once, and the ten largest hold about 0.02%. The sequenced sample consisted of thymocytes. The receptors here all came from a human donor. The CDR3 runs from the conserved cysteine through the conserved F or W. The D gene is left open where the match is weak. For some rows the clone size is stated as once, few or many, or as a class when expanded; others skip it.

cdr3_length d_call j_call clone_size v_call cdr3_aa cdr3_nt
13 NA TRBJ1-1 NA TRBV6-5 CASSRRMGTEAFF TGTGCCAGCAGTCGGCGCATGGGCACTGAAGCTTTCTTT
13 NA TRBJ1-1 NA TRBV5-4 CASSSHQALEAFF TGTGCCAGCAGCTCCCATCAGGCCCTTGAAGCTTTCTTT
15 NA TRBJ2-2 NA TRBV4-3 CASSSLGQNTGELFF TGCGCCAGCAGCAGCCTGGGACAGAACACCGGGGAGCTGTTTTTT
12 NA TRBJ1-2 NA TRBV5-6 CASTERNYGYTF TGTGCCAGCACCGAGAGGAACTATGGCTACACCTTC
13 NA TRBJ1-2 NA TRBV6-4 CASSGGPNYGYTF TGTGCCAGCAGTGGAGGGCCTAACTATGGCTACACCTTC
17 NA TRBJ1-5 NA TRBV28 CASRPGAPTPSNQPQHF TGTGCCAGCAGACCGGGCGCCCCGACTCCTAGCAATCAGCCCCAGCATTTT
15 NA TRBJ1-5 once TRBV30 CAWSVLGGVNQPQHF TGTGCCTGGAGTGTACTAGGGGGTGTAAATCAGCCCCAGCATTTT
15 TRBD2 TRBJ2-7 NA TRBV5-1 CASSLLLREGGEQYF TGCGCCAGCAGCTTACTCTTGCGGGAGGGAGGCGAGCAGTACTTC
15 TRBD2 TRBJ2-7 once TRBV5-1 CASSGASGTTYEQYF TGCGCCAGCAGCGGGGCTAGCGGGACAACCTACGAGCAGTACTTC
15 TRBD2 TRBJ2-7 NA TRBV4-3 CASSPRDYHSYEQYF TGCGCCAGCAGCCCCCGGGACTACCATTCTTACGAGCAGTACTTC
16 TRBD2 TRBJ2-3 NA TRBV27 CASSLIPSGGTDTQYF TGTGCCAGCAGTTTAATCCCTAGCGGGGGAACAGATACGCAGTATTTT
15 NA TRBJ1-1 NA TRBV19 CASRPGSGVNTEAFF TGTGCCAGTAGGCCAGGGAGTGGGGTGAACACTGAAGCTTTCTTT
10 TRBD2 TRBJ2-1 NA TRBV20-1 CPREGHEQFF TGCCCCCGGGAGGGCCATGAGCAGTTCTTC
17 TRBD1 TRBJ1-5 NA TRBV5-1 CASSLEPRGNSNQPQHF TGCGCCAGCAGCTTGGAGCCCAGGGGGAATAGCAATCAGCCCCAGCATTTT
12 NA TRBJ1-1 few TRBV6-4 CASSPYNTEAFF TGTGCCAGCAGTCCTTACAACACTGAAGCTTTCTTT
17 TRBD1 TRBJ1-1 NA TRBV15 CATSVTDPRGENTEAFF TGTGCCACCAGCGTAACAGACCCCAGGGGGGAGAACACTGAAGCTTTCTTT
15 NA TRBJ2-2 once TRBV4-2 CASSQIQGPTGELFF TGTGCCAGCAGCCAAATACAGGGCCCCACCGGGGAGCTGTTTTTT
21 TRBD2 TRBJ2-3 NA TRBV19 CASSMGPKLAGGPRVADTQYF TGTGCCAGTAGTATGGGGCCCAAACTAGCGGGAGGGCCACGGGTCGCAGATACGCAGTATTTT